These 19 T cell receptor beta chains originate from one sample sequenced in a study of T-cell memory formation after mild COVID-19. In TCRdb, the 5' RACE reads were re-called with MiXCR into one record per CDR3 protein. The sample carries over 450,000 distinct CDR3 sequences, roughly 20% recorded once. Specimen: PBMCs or a T cell subset sorted from them (not recorded which). These receptors all stem from an adult woman who had mild COVID-19 (a few samples of this study predate the infection). Cell type and time point are not known.

This rearrangement joins TRBV5-1 to TRBJ1-1; 7 bases match TRBD1. Germline CDR1 reads SGHRS; CDR2 reads YFSETQ. CDR3 length equals 13 residues. Trimming removed 4 bases from V and 1 base from J; junction bases left unmatched: 1. As DNA, the CDR3 is TGCGCCAGCAGCGACAGGGCGAACACTGAAGCTTTCTTT. Translation gives CASSDRANTEAFF.

The genes are TRBV5-1 and TRBJ2-1; a weak D match, TRBD2 (5 bases). Trimming removed 1 base from V and 5 bases from J, with 10 bases in between. Germline CDR1 and CDR2: SGHRS and YFSETQ. This CDR3 has 14 amino acids. The CDR3 region is CASSLLASNNEQFF. The CDR3 nucleotides read TGCGCCAGCAGCTTGTTGGCTAGCAACAATGAGCAGTTCTTC.

The rearrangement uses TRBV15 and TRBJ2-2; 13 bases fit TRBD2. The germline V gene encodes CDR1 LNHNV and CDR2 YYDKDF (reference sequence). The J segment lost 6 bases and the V segment lost 7 bases, leaving 8 bases of the junction unmatched. The CDR3 totals 16 residues. The CDR3 loop reads CATNTGLAGDPGELFF. The DNA for the CDR3 is TGTGCCACCAACACAGGACTAGCGGGAGATCCCGGGGAGCTGTTTTTT.

V usage is TRBV11-2 and J usage is TRBJ2-1, with D unresolved. Germline-derived CDR1 and CDR2 are SGHAT and FQNNGV. This CDR3 spans 15 amino acids. V lost 0 bases to trimming and J lost 8 bases, with 14 bases between them. The CDR3 bases are TGTGCCAGCAGCTTAGATCTAGTCGGGTCACATGAGCAGTTCTTC. It encodes CASSLDLVGSHEQFF. Supplemented by reference TRBV11-2 and TRBJ2-1, the full variable domain reads EAGVAQSPRYKIIEKRQSVAFWCNPISGHATLYWYQQILGQGPKLLIQFQNNGVVDDSQLPKDRFSAERLKGVDSTLKIQPAKLEDSAVYLCASSLDLVGSHEQFFGPGTRLTVL.

This clonotype was observed a few times. This chain connects TRBV30 to TRBJ2-6; D unclear. The CDR3 extends over 16 amino acids. Germline V gene data show CDR1 as GTSNPN and CDR2 as SVGIG (reference sequence). Trimming stripped 2 bases from V and 1 base from J, with 12 bases between. The CDR3 region has the DNA TGTGCCTGGAGTTTCTCACTTAGTTCTGGGGCCAACGTCCTGACTTTC. Its translation is CAWSFSLSSGANVLTF.

The rearrangement joins TRBV20-1 to TRBJ2-3, with 9 bases identical to TRBD1. The trim removed 6 bases at V and 0 bases at J, leaving 7 bases unmatched. Germline loops: CDR1 DFQATT, CDR2 SNEGSKA (reference sequence). This CDR3 region has 15 residues. CDR3: CSAATGGRSTDTQYF. For the CDR3, the DNA is TGCAGTGCCGCGACAGGGGGAAGGAGCACAGATACGCAGTATTTT.

The chain is built from TRBV27 and TRBJ1-1; D might be TRBD1 (6 bases). Germline CDR1 reads MNHEY; CDR2 reads SMNVEV (reference sequence). V was cut by 7 bases and J by 3 bases, with 15 bases left in between. The CDR3 has 14 amino acids. As DNA, the CDR3 is TGTGCCAGCATCTCCGGGACATCGGACACTGAAGCTTTCTTT. It specifies CASISGTSDTEAFF.

This chain uses TRBV25-1 with TRBJ1-1; possibly TRBD1 for D (5 bases). Germline V gene data show CDR1 as MGHDK and CDR2 as SYGVNS. V was shortened by 3 bases and J by 0 bases, with 11 bases between the two germline ends. This CDR3 comprises 15 residues. The CDR3 sequence is CASSETGRVNTEAFF. In DNA, the CDR3 is TGTGCCAGCAGTGAGACGGGCAGGGTGAACACTGAAGCTTTCTTT.

In its sample, this clonotype was seen a few times. V usage is TRBV12-3 or TRBV12-4 and J usage is TRBJ1-1, with a weak D call TRBD1 (5 bases). V was shortened by 1 base and J by 8 bases, with 11 bases between the two germline ends. This CDR3 is 13 amino acids long. The CDR3 DNA reads as TGTGCCAGCAGTTTAGGGGGCCCGGACGAAGCTTTCTTT. Protein sequence: CASSLGGPDEAFF.

This clonotype was found a few times. The V gene is TRBV7-9, the J gene TRBJ2-7; D remains unclear. The CDR3 consists of 14 residues. Germline CDR1 and CDR2: SEHNR and FQNEAQ (reference sequence). V was shortened by 0 bases and J by 3 bases, with 9 bases between the two germline ends. CDR3 DNA sequence: TGTGCCAGCAGCTTAGCGATTAGCTTCTACGAGCAGTACTTC. It yields the protein CASSLAISFYEQYF.

The chain carries TRBV6-1 and TRBJ1-1, with TRBD1 identical over 7 bases. This CDR3 has 14 residues. Germline V lookup: CDR1 MNHNS, CDR2 SASEGT. Germline trimming cut 7 bases from V and 0 bases from J; bases unmatched to any gene: 5. CDR3 residues: CASTQGVMNTEAFF. The CDR3, as DNA: TGTGCCAGCACCCAGGGGGTTATGAACACTGAAGCTTTCTTT.

This clonotype was observed a few times. The V gene is TRBV5-6, the J gene TRBJ1-1; 8 nucleotides line up with TRBD1. This CDR3 is built from 15 residues. V lost 7 bases to trimming and J lost 1 base; unmatched junction nucleotides: 9. Germline assignment: CDR1 SGHDT and CDR2 YYEEEE. CDR3 sequence: CASGQGNFANTEAFF. The CDR3, as DNA: TGTGCCAGCGGACAGGGTAATTTTGCGAACACTGAAGCTTTCTTT.

There are a few counts of this clonotype. The chain recombines TRBV7-7 with TRBJ2-5; 9 bases agree with TRBD2. Trimming removed 1 base from V and 2 bases from J; junction bases left unmatched: 5. The CDR3 sequence is 16 residues long. CDR1 and CDR2 (germline): SSHAT, FNYEAQ (reference sequence). The DNA of the CDR3 is TGTGCCAGCAGCTTAGGCCCTAGCGGGGTTCAAGAGACCCAGTACTTC. The encoded protein is CASSLGPSGVQETQYF.

This clonotype has ten or more counts. The chain has TRBV7-8 and TRBJ2-7; 9 bases are shared with TRBD2. Per the germline V gene, CDR1 is SGHVS and CDR2 is FQNEAQ. The CDR3 has 14 amino acids. V lost 3 bases, J lost 6 bases, and 6 bases stayed unmatched. The CDR3 DNA sequence: TGTGCCAGCAGCTTTGCAGCGGGAGGACCCGAGCAGTACTTC. The encoded protein is CASSFAAGGPEQYF.

This clonotype was found a few times. J is TRBJ1-3 and V is TRBV25-1; 8 bases fit TRBD1. The CDR3 runs 17 residues. Germline V lookup: CDR1 MGHDK, CDR2 SYGVNS. Trimming at V came to 6 bases and at J to 0 bases, leaving 10 bases not matched to a gene. The CDR3 reads CASSHMSTGGSGNTIYF. In DNA, the CDR3 is TGTGCCAGCAGCCACATGTCAACAGGGGGCTCTGGAAACACCATATATTTT. The entire variable domain, with the rest obtained from reference TRBV25-1 and TRBJ1-3, is as follows: EADIYQTPRYLVIGTGKKITLECSQTMGHDKMYWYQQDPGMELHLIHYSYGVNSTEKGDLSSESTVSRIRTEHFPLTLESARPSHTSQYLCASSHMSTGGSGNTIYFGEGSWLTVV.

This clonotype turned up a few times. The V and J genes are TRBV19 and TRBJ2-2, with TRBD2 identical over 10 bases. CDR1 is LNHDA and CDR2 is SQIVND in the germline V gene (reference sequence). The ends lost 6 bases at V and 2 bases at J; junction bases unmatched: 9. The CDR3 is made up of 17 amino acids. The CDR3 DNA sequence: TGTGCCAGTAGACCTGATAGCGGGAGGCGAAACACCGGGGAGCTGTTTTTT. Protein sequence: CASRPDSGRRNTGELFF.

This rearrangement joins TRBV7-8 to TRBJ2-1, with TRBD2 matching 7 bases. CDR3 length equals 17 residues. Germline values: CDR1 SGHVS, CDR2 FQNEAQ. V lost 5 bases and J lost 8; bases outside the gene matches: 18. The CDR3 protein is CASSLRAGRYLYDEQFF. CDR3 sequence (DNA): TGTGCCAGCAGCCTCAGAGCGGGACGCTACCTTTACGATGAGCAGTTCTTC.

V and J are TRBV5-4 and TRBJ2-3; TRBD1 matches at 8 bases. Per germline, CDR1 SGHNT and CDR2 YYREEE (reference sequence). CDR3 length: 16 amino acids. After removal of 1 base from V and 5 bases from J, the junction contained 9 bases not matched to a gene. The DNA of the CDR3 is TGTGCCAGCAGCTTGTTTCCCGGGACAGGCCGAGATACGCAGTATTTT. Translating gives CASSLFPGTGRDTQYF.

This clonotype has more than one count but fewer than ten. A read error may account for a junction end that differs from germline. J is TRBJ2-1 and V is TRBV15; 9 bases align to TRBD1. The CDR3 has 13 residues. Germline V gene lookup returns CDR1 LNHNV and CDR2 YYDKDF (reference sequence). CDR3 nucleotide sequence: TGTGCCACCAGCAGGAACACGGGACAGGGAGCGATCTTC. Amino acid sequence: CATSRNTGQGAIF.